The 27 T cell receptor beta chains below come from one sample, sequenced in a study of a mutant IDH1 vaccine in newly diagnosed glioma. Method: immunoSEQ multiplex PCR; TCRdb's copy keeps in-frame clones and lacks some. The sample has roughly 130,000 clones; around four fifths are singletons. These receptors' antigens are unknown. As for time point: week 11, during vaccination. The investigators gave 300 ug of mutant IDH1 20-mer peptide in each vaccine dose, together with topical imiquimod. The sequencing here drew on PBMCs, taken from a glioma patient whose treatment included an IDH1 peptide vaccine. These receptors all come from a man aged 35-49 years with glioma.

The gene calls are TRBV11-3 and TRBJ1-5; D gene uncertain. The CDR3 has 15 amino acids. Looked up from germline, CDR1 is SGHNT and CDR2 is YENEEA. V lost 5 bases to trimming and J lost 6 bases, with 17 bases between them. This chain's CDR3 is CASSLGVGISQPQHF. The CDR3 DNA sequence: TGTGCCAGCAGCCTAGGCGTAGGGATAAGTCAGCCCCAGCATTTT. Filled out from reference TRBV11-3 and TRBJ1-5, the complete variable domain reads EAGVVQSPRYKIIEKKQPVAFWCNPISGHNTLYWYLQNLGQGPELLIRYENEEAVDDSQLPKDRFSAERLKGVDSTLKIQPAELGDSAVYLCASSLGVGISQPQHFGDGTRLSIL.

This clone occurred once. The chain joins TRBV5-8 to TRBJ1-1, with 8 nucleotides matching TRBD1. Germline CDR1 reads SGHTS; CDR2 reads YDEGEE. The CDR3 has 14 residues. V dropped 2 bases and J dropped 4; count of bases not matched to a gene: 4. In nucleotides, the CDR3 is TGTGCCAGCAGCTTCAGGGGGCTGGGCACTGAAGCTTTCTTT. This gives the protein CASSFRGLGTEAFF.

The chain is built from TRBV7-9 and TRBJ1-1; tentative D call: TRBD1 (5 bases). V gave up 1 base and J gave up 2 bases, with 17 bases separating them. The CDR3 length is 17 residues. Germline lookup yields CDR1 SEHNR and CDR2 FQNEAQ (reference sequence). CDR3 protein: CASSLEAGPSSNTEAFF. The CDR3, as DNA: TGTGCCAGCAGCTTAGAGGCAGGGCCCTCTAGTAACACTGAAGCTTTCTTT.

CDR3: CAWSPGTVQFF. CDR3 coding DNA: TGTGCCTGGAGTCCCGGGACGGTGCAGTTCTTC. V and J are TRBV30 and TRBJ2-1, with D tentatively TRBD1 or TRBD2 (5 bases each). Germline V CDR1 and CDR2: GTSNPN, SVGIG (reference sequence). Trimming shortened V by 2 bases and J by 12 bases, and 11 bases separated the two germline ends. This CDR3 is 11 amino acids long.

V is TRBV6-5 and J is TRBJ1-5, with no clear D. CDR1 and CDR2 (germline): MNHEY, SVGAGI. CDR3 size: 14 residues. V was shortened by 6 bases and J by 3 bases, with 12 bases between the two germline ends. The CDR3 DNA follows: TGTGCCAGCAGGCCCGACGGGTCCAATCAGCCCCAGCATTTT. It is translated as CASRPDGSNQPQHF.

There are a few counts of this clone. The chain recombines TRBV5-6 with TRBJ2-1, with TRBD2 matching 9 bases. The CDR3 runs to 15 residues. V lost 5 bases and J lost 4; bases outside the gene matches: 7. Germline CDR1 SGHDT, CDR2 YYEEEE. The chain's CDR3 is CASRLAGDPYNEQFF. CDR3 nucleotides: TGTGCCAGCAGGTTAGCGGGAGACCCTTACAATGAGCAGTTCTTC.

The CDR3: CASSWDGGPYNEQFF. CDR3 bases: TGTGCCAGCAGTTGGGACGGGGGACCCTACAATGAGCAGTTCTTC. This chain links TRBV6-5 with TRBJ2-1; D possibly corresponds to TRBD2 (6 bases). Between the trimmed V and J ends, which lost 4 bases and 2 bases, there was a span of 12 bases. This CDR3 is 15 amino acids long. Germline V gives CDR1 MNHEY, CDR2 SVGAGI.

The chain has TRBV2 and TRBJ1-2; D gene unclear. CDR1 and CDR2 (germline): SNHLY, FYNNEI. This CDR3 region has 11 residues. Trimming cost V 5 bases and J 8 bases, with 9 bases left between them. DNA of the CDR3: TGTGCCAGCAGTCGGGGAGACGGCTACACCTTC. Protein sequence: CASSRGDGYTF.

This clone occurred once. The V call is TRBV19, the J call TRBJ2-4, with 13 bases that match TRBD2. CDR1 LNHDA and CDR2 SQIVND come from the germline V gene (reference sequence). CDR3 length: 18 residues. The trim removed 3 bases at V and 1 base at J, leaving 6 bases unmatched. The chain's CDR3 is CASSMELAGGRAKNIQYF. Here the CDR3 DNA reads TGTGCCAGTAGTATGGAACTAGCGGGGGGGCGTGCCAAAAACATTCAGTACTTC. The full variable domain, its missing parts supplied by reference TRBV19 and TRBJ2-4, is DGGITQSPKYLFRKEGQNVTLSCEQNLNHDAMYWYRQDPGQGLRLIYYSQIVNDFQKGDIAEGYSVSREKKESFPLTVTSAQKNPTAFYLCASSMELAGGRAKNIQYFGAGTRLSVL.

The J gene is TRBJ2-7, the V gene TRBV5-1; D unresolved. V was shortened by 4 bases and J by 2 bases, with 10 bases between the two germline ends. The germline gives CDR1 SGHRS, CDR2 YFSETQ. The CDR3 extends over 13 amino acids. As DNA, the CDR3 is TGCGCCAGCAGCCCGGTCCCAACCTACGAGCAGTACTTC. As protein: CASSPVPTYEQYF.

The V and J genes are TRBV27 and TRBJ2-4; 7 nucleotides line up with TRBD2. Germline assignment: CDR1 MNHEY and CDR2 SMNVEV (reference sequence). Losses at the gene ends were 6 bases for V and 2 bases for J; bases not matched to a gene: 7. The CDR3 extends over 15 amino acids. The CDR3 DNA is TGTGCCAGCAGCTCACTCGGGGGGACCAAAAACATTCAGTACTTC. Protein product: CASSSLGGTKNIQYF.

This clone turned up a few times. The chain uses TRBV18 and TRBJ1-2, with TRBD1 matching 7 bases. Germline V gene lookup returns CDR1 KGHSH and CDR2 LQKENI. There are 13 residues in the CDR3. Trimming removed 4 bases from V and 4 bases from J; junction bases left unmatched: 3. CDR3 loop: CASSLTGVYGYTF. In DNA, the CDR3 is TGTGCCAGCTCACTCACAGGGGTCTATGGCTACACCTTC.

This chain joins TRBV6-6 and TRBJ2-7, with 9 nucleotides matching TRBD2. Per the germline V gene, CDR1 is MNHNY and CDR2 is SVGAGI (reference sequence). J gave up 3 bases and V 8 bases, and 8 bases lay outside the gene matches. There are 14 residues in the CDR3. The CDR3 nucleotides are TGTGCCAGCGTGCCAGCGGGAGGAGGCTACGAGCAGTACTTC. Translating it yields CASVPAGGGYEQYF.

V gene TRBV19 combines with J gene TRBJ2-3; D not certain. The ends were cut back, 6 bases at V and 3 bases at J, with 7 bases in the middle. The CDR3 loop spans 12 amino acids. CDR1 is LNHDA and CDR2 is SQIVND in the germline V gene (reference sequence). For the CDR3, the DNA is TGTGCCAGTAGCCTACAGACAGATACGCAGTATTTT. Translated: CASSLQTDTQYF.

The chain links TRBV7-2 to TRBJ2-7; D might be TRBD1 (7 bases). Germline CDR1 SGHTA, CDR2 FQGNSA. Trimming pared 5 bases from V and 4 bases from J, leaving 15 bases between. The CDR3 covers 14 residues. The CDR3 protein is CASSPRGAKYEQYF. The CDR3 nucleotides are TGTGCCAGCAGCCCCAGGGGGGCCAAGTACGAGCAGTACTTC.

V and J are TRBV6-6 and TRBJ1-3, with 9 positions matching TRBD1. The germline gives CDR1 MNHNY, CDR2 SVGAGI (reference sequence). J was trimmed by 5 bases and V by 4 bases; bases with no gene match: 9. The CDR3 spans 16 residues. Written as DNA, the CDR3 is TGTGCCAGCAGTTCACCGGGACAGGGAAAAAGAAACACCATATATTTT. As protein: CASSSPGQGKRNTIYF.

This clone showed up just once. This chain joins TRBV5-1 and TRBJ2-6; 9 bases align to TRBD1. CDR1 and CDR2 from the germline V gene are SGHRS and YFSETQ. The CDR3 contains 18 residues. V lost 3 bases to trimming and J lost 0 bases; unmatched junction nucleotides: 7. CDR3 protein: CASSYGQGRNSGANVLTF. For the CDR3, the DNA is TGCGCCAGCAGCTATGGACAGGGGCGTAACTCTGGGGCCAACGTCCTGACTTTC.

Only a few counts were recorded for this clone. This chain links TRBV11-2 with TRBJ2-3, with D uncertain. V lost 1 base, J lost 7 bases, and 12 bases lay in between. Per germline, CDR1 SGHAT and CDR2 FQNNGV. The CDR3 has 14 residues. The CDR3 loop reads CASSLVISANTQYF. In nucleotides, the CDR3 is TGTGCCAGCAGCTTAGTAATATCGGCGAATACGCAGTATTTT. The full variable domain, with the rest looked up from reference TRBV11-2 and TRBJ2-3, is EAGVAQSPRYKIIEKRQSVAFWCNPISGHATLYWYQQILGQGPKLLIQFQNNGVVDDSQLPKDRFSAERLKGVDSTLKIQPAKLEDSAVYLCASSLVISANTQYFGPGTRLTVL.

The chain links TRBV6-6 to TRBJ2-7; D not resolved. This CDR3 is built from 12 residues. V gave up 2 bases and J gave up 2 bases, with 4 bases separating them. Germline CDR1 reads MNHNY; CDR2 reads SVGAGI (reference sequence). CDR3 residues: CASSYETYEQYF. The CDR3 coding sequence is TGTGCCAGCAGTTACGAAACCTACGAGCAGTACTTC.

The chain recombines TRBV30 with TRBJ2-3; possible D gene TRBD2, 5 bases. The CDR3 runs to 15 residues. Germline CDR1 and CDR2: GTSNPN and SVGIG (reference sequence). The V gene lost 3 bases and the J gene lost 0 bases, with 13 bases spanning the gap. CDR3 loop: CAWSESGASTDTQYF. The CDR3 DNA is TGTGCCTGGAGCGAAAGCGGTGCTAGCACAGATACGCAGTATTTT.

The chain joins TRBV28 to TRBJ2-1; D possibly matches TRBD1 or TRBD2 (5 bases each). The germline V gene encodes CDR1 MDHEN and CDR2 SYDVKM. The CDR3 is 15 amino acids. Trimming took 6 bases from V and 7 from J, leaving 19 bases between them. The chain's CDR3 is CASSARGATLNEQFF. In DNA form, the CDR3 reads TGTGCCAGCAGCGCTCGGGGCGCGACGCTGAATGAGCAGTTCTTC.

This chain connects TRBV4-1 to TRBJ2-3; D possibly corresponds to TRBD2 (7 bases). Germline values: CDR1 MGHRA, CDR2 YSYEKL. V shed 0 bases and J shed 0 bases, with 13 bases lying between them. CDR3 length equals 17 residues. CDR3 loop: CASSQDRGALSTDTQYF. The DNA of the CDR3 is TGCGCCAGCAGCCAAGATCGGGGGGCTCTCAGCACAGATACGCAGTATTTT.

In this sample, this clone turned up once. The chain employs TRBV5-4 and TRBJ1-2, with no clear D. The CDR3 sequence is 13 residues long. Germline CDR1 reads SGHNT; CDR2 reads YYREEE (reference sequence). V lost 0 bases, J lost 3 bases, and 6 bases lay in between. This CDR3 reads CASSLALDYGYTF. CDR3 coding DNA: TGTGCCAGCAGCTTGGCCCTAGACTATGGCTACACCTTC. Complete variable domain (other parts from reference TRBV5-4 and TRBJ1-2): ETGVTQSPTHLIKTRGQQVTLRCSSQSGHNTVSWYQQALGQGPQFIFQYYREEENGRGNFPPRFSGLQFPNYSSELNVNALELDDSALYLCASSLALDYGYTFGSGTRLTVV.

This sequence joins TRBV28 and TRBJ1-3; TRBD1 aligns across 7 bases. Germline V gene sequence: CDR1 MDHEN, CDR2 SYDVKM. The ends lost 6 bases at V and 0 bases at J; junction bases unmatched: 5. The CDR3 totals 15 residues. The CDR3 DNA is TGTGCCAGCAGACCGGGACAGAGCTCTGGAAACACCATATATTTT. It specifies CASRPGQSSGNTIYF.

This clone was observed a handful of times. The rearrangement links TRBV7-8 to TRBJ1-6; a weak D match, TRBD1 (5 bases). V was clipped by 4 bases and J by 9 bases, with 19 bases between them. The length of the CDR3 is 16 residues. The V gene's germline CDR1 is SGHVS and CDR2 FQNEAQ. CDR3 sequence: CASSSVSGQGRSPLHF. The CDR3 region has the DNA TGTGCCAGCAGCTCCGTCTCGGGGCAGGGTCGTTCACCCCTCCACTTT.

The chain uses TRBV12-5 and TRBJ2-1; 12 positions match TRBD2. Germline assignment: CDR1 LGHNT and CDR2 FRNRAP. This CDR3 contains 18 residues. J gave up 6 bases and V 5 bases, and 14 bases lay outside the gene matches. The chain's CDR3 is CASGPKSTSGGRSNEQFF. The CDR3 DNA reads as TGTGCTAGTGGTCCAAAATCTACTAGCGGGGGGCGATCCAATGAGCAGTTCTTC.

The CDR3 sequence: CASSPSGGHTGELFF. The CDR3 DNA reads TGTGCCAGCAGTCCTAGCGGGGGGCACACCGGGGAGCTGTTTTTT. V is TRBV6-6 and J is TRBJ2-2; 11 nucleotides align to TRBD2. CDR3 length: 15 amino acids. Germline CDR1 is MNHNY and CDR2 is SVGAGI (reference sequence). Trimming at V came to 5 bases and at J to 3 bases, leaving 2 bases not matched to a gene.